In this sample, the clone carrying this TCR beta chain turned up many times. The sample comes from a study of low-dose radiotherapy and immunotherapy resistance in tumors. About the research overall: Aspirin 300 mg was given orally each day for four cycles from cycle 1 day 1.

The germline V gene has CDR1 KGHDR and CDR2 SFDVKD. Trimming removed 5 bases at V and 6 bases at J, with 19 bases between. There are 16 residues in the CDR3. The time point here: before trial treatment. TRAV and TRBV primers primed cDNA for both TCRalpha and TCRbeta. Amplification of TCRs used a constant-region primer and V-primer adapter for 15 to 25 PCR cycles. TCRdb itself ran the reads through MiXCR, one entry per CDR3 protein. Among around 79,000 distinct CDR3 sequences listed, around 18% were seen once. The sequenced sample was PBMCs, obtained before treatment. The chain couples TRBV24-1 to TRBJ2-1; no reliable D call. The clonotype originates from a male donor with prostate cancer. This CDR3 reads CATSADGKKGTNEQFF. Here the CDR3 DNA reads TGTGCCACCAGTGCCGACGGTAAAAAAGGAACCAATGAGCAGTTCTTC.